The 12 T cell receptor beta chains reported below all come from one sample, sequenced in a study of early T cells in non-severe SARS-CoV-2 infection (dated by TCRdb to 2020 to 2023). Library generation was performed with 5' RACE. TCRdb lists the instrument as NextSeq 500. TCRdb itself trimmed the public reads at Q25 with fastp, ran MiXCR and retained productive beta chains. One record per CDR3 amino acid sequence lists the most common genes and DNA. For this sample there are approximately 48,000 distinct CDR3 sequences; about 9.3% appear just once. About 15% of the sample belongs to the ten largest clones. The sequencing sample was made of whole blood. The receptors here all came from an adult who was a healthcare worker with PCR-confirmed SARS-CoV-2 infection or an uninfected control (not recorded which).

Many counts were recorded for this clonotype. The genes are TRBV27 and TRBJ2-7; TRBD1 matches at 9 bases. Looked up from germline, CDR1 is MNHEY and CDR2 is SMNVEV (reference sequence). This CDR3 spans 15 amino acids. Losses at the gene ends were 2 bases for V and 5 bases for J; bases not matched to a gene: 7. The CDR3 is CASSLAGTGPNEQYF. The CDR3 coding sequence is TGTGCCAGCAGTTTAGCCGGGACAGGGCCAAACGAGCAGTACTTC.

In this sample, this clonotype turned up many times. This sequence joins TRBV27 and TRBJ1-2; D unresolved. This CDR3 has 13 amino acids. The V gene's germline CDR1 is MNHEY and CDR2 SMNVEV (reference sequence). Trimming shortened V by 1 base and J by 8 bases, and 11 bases separated the two germline ends. For the CDR3, the DNA is TGTGCCAGCAGTTTATTATACGGGAGCGGCTACACCTTC. Protein sequence: CASSLLYGSGYTF.

This clonotype was recorded many times. The CDR3 sequence is CASSVGQDNSPLHF. CDR3 nucleotides: TGTGCCAGCAGTGTTGGACAGGATAATTCACCCCTCCACTTT. The chain has TRBV2 and TRBJ1-6; 7 positions match TRBD1. Germline CDR1 and CDR2: SNHLY and FYNNEI. The V and J ends lost 4 bases and 5 bases, in that order; junction bases with no gene match: 2. The CDR3 totals 14 residues.

This clonotype was found many times. The chain uses TRBV29-1 and TRBJ2-7, with 14 bases identical to TRBD2. With V trimmed by 7 bases and J by 6 bases, 5 bases remained unmatched. The CDR3 spans 13 residues. Per the germline V gene, CDR1 is SQVTM and CDR2 is ANQGSEA. The CDR3 region has the DNA TGCAGCGCCCTTGGACTAGCGGGAGGCGAGCAGTACTTC. Translating it yields CSALGLAGGEQYF.

Only a few counts were recorded for this clonotype. The rearrangement joins TRBV28 to TRBJ2-7; D is possibly TRBD1 (6 bases). Germline lookup yields CDR1 MDHEN and CDR2 SYDVKM. The CDR3 is 13 residues long. The V and J ends lost 3 bases and 6 bases respectively, with 12 bases between them. DNA of the CDR3: TGTGCCAGCAGTTTTTTCCTAGGGGGCGAGCAGTACTTC. This codes for CASSFFLGGEQYF. Looking up the rest from reference TRBV28 and TRBJ2-7 gives the full variable domain: DVKVTQSSRYLVKRTGEKVFLECVQDMDHENMFWYRQDPGLGLRLIYFSYDVKMKEKGDIPEGYSVSREKKERFSLILESASTNQTSMYLCASSFFLGGEQYFGPGTRLTVT.

This clonotype was found many times. This chain joins TRBV12-3 or TRBV12-4 and TRBJ1-5; TRBD1 matches 7 bases. The CDR3 runs 16 residues. V dropped 5 bases and J dropped 0; count of bases not matched to a gene: 7. DNA of the CDR3: TGTGCCAGCAGTCCGGCCGGGACAGCTAGCAATCAGCCCCAGCATTTT. Protein sequence: CASSPAGTASNQPQHF.

This clonotype was seen at least ten times. The chain joins TRBV2 to TRBJ2-1; TRBD2 agrees at 9 bases. The CDR3 has 14 amino acids. The germline V gene has CDR1 SNHLY and CDR2 FYNNEI. V dropped 6 bases and J dropped 2; count of bases not matched to a gene: 2. CDR3 sequence: CASRVAGAYNEQFF. CDR3 nucleotide sequence: TGTGCCAGCAGAGTAGCGGGAGCCTACAATGAGCAGTTCTTC.

There are many counts of this clonotype. The V call is TRBV11-2, the J call TRBJ2-3, with D unclear. V was cut by 3 bases and J by 3 bases, with 1 base left in between. Germline V gene sequence: CDR1 SGHAT, CDR2 FQNNGV. The CDR3 has 11 amino acids. This CDR3 is CASSFTDTQYF. The CDR3 coding sequence is TGTGCCAGCAGCTTTACAGATACGCAGTATTTT.

This clonotype was detected a few times. The V gene is TRBV20-1, the J gene TRBJ1-2; TRBD1 might be the D (5 bases). Germline V gene data show CDR1 as DFQATT and CDR2 as SNEGSKA (reference sequence). The CDR3 is made up of 11 amino acids. Between the trimmed V and J ends, which lost 5 bases and 5 bases, there was a span of 9 bases. This chain's CDR3 is CSAAQGYGYTF. In DNA, the CDR3 is TGCAGTGCTGCGCAGGGTTATGGCTACACCTTC.

The chain links TRBV6-5 to TRBJ2-1; D possibly corresponds to TRBD1 (5 bases). Trimming took off 2 bases at V and 6 bases at J, with 17 bases between the two ends. Looked up from germline, CDR1 is MNHEY and CDR2 is SVGAGI. The CDR3 extends over 16 amino acids. CDR3 nucleotides: TGTGCCAGCAGTTACCCGAGCGTCATGGGGCTCAATGAGCAGTTCTTC. It specifies CASSYPSVMGLNEQFF.

This clonotype was picked up many times. The rearrangement links TRBV7-6 to TRBJ2-1; D ambiguous. The V and J ends lost 1 base and 10 bases respectively, with 8 bases between them. This CDR3 region has 12 residues. Germline loops: CDR1 SGHVS, CDR2 FNYEAQ. The DNA of the CDR3 is TGTGCCAGCAGCTTAGTCGGCAGGGAGCAGTTCTTC. Translation: CASSLVGREQFF.

This clonotype was detected many times. This chain links TRBV7-2 with TRBJ2-1, with 10 positions matching TRBD1. Germline V CDR1 and CDR2: SGHTA, FQGNSA. The J segment lost 4 bases and the V segment lost 1 base, leaving 4 bases of the junction unmatched. CDR3 length: 16 residues. CDR3 region: CASSLVLGQGYNEQFF. The CDR3 bases are TGTGCCAGCAGCTTAGTGTTGGGACAGGGGTACAATGAGCAGTTCTTC.